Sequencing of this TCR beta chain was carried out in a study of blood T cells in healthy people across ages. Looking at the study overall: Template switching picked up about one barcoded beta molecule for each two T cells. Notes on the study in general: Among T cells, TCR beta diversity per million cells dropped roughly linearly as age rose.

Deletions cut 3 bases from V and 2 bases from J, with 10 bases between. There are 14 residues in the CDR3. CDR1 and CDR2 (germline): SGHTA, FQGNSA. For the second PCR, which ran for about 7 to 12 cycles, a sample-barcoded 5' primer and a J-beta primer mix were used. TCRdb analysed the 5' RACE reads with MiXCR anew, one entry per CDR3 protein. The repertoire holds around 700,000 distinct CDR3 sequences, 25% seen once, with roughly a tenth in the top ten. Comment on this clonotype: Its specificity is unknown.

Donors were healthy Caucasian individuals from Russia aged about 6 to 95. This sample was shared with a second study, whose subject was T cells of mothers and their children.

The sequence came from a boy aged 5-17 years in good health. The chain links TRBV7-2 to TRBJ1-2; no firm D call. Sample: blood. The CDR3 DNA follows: TGTGCCAGCAGCTTCGATAGCCGAAACTATGGCTACACCTTC. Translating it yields CASSFDSRNYGYTF.